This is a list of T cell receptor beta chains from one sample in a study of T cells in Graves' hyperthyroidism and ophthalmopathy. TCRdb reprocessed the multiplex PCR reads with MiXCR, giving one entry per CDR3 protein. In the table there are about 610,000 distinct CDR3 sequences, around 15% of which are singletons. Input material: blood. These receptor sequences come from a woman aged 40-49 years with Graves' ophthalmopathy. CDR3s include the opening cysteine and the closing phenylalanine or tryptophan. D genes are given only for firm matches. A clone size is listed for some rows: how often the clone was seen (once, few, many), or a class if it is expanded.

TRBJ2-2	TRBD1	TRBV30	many	CAWSVADRGAGELFF	TGTGCCTGGAGTGTTGCGGACAGGGGGGCCGGGGAGCTGTTTTTT
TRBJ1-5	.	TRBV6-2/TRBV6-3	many	CASSYNGIGQPQHF	TGTGCCAGCAGTTACAATGGGATTGGGCAGCCCCAGCATTTT
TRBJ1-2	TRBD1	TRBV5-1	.	CASSLAGTGPIKHGYTF	TGCGCCAGCAGCTTGGCCGGGACAGGCCCAATTAAGCATGGCTACACCTTC
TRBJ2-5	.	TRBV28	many	CASSSKWATGEETQYF	TGTGCCAGCAGTTCCAAATGGGCCACGGGGGAAGAGACCCAGTACTTC
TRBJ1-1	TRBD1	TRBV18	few	CASSPATGGNTEAFF	TGTGCCAGCTCACCTGCGACAGGGGGGAACACTGAAGCTTTCTTT
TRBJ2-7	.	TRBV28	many	CASRVGEPYEQYF	TGTGCCAGCAGAGTCGGGGAACCCTACGAGCAGTACTTC
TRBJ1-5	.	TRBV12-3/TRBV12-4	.	CASRASGAGPQHF	TGTGCCAGCAGGGCTTCGGGGGCTGGTCCCCAGCATTTT
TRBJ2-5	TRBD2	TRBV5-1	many	CASSLETSGKETQYF	TGCGCCAGCAGCTTGGAAACTAGCGGGAAAGAGACCCAGTACTTC
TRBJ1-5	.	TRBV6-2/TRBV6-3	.	CASREGPDQPQHF	TGTGCCAGCAGAGAGGGGCCAGATCAGCCCCAGCATTTT
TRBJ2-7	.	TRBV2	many	CASSASLGSYEQYF	TGTGCCAGCAGTGCGAGCCTAGGTTCCTACGAGCAGTACTTC
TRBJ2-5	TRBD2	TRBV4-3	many	CASSQDLGGSGPMGETQYF	TGCGCCAGCAGCCAAGATCTCGGCGGGAGCGGGCCCATGGGAGAGACCCAGTACTTC
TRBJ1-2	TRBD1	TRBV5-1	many	CASSLSGGSYGYTF	TGCGCCAGCAGCTTGTCAGGGGGGAGCTATGGCTACACCTTC
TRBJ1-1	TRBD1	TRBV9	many	CASNVGAGGWNTEAFF	TGTGCCAGCAACGTAGGGGCAGGGGGCTGGAACACTGAAGCTTTCTTT
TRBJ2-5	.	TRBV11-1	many	CASTRGPQETQYF	TGTGCCAGCACCCGGGGACCGCAAGAGACCCAGTACTTC
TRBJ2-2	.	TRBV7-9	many	CASSFHQGNTGELFF	TGTGCCAGCAGCTTCCACCAGGGGAACACCGGGGAGCTGTTTTTT
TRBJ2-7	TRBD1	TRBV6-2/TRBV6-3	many	CASSYESEQGAKGYEQYF	TGTGCCAGCAGTTACGAATCGGAACAGGGGGCGAAGGGCTACGAGCAGTACTTC
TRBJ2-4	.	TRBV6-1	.	CASSELVPAGNIQYF	TGTGCCAGCAGTGAATTGGTGCCGGCGGGAAACATTCAGTACTTC
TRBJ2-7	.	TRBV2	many	CASSEAQEYEQYF	TGTGCCAGCAGTGAAGCGCAGGAGTACGAGCAGTACTTC
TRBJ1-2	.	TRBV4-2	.	CASNQDLNVGGYTF	TGTGCCAGCAACCAAGATCTCAACGTTGGGGGCTACACCTTC
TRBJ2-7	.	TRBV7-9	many	CASSVTLGEQYF	TGTGCCAGCAGCGTTACGTTAGGAGAGCAGTACTTC
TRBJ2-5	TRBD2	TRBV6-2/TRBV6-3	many	CASSYSPRSGRFETQYF	TGTGCCAGCAGTTACTCCCCCAGGAGCGGGAGGTTTGAGACCCAGTACTTC
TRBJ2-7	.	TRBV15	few	CATSSYPTENYEQYF	TGTGCCACCAGCAGTTACCCGACAGAGAACTACGAGCAGTACTTC
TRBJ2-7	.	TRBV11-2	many	CASSLVGSFFHEQYF	TGTGCCAGCAGCTTAGTTGGCAGTTTCTTCCACGAGCAGTACTTC
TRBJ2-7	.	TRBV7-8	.	CASSLALQGYEQYF	TGTGCCAGCAGCTTAGCCCTACAGGGTTACGAGCAGTACTTC
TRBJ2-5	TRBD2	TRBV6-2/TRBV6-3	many	CASTRTRKETQYF	TGTGCCAGCACCCGGACTAGGAAAGAGACCCAGTACTTC
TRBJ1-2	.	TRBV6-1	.	CASSEYRYYGYTF	TGTGCCAGCAGTGAATACAGATACTATGGCTACACCTTC
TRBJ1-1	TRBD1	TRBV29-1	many	CSTYRTGRNTEAFF	TGCAGCACCTACCGGACAGGGCGGAACACTGAAGCTTTCTTT
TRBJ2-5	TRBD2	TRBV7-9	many	CASSLPTGLAGTLGQETQYF	TGTGCCAGCAGCCTCCCGACCGGACTAGCGGGAACACTTGGCCAAGAGACCCAGTACTTC
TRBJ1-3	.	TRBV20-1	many	CSARPGTKLGNTIYF	TGCAGTGCTAGGCCTGGGACAAAATTGGGCAACACCATATATTTT
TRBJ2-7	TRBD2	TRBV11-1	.	CASSPAGTSGSTEQYF	TGTGCCAGCAGCCCGGCAGGGACTAGCGGGAGTACGGAGCAGTACTTC
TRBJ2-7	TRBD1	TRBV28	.	CTSSLGTGAYELYF	TGTACCAGCAGTTTAGGGACAGGGGCCTACGAGCTGTACTTC
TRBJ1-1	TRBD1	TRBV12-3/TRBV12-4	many	CASSLPGTGGYGEAFF	TGTGCCAGCAGTTTACCCGGGACAGGGGGTTACGGTGAAGCTTTCTTT
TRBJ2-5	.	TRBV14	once	CASSQVPRGETQYF	TGTGCCAGCAGCCAAGTTCCTAGAGGAGAGACCCAGTACTTC
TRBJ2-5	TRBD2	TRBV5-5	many	CASTLAVVGETQYF	TGTGCCAGCACCCTAGCGGTAGTCGGTGAGACCCAGTACTTC
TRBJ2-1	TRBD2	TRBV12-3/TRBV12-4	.	CASSPELAGFNNEQFF	TGTGCCAGCAGTCCTGAACTAGCGGGATTTAACAATGAGCAGTTCTTC
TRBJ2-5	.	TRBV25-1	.	CASSEYRDQETQYF	TGTGCCAGCAGTGAATACCGGGACCAAGAGACCCAGTACTTC
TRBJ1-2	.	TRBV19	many	CASIPQGGGYTF	TGTGCCAGTATCCCACAGGGAGGTGGCTACACCTTC
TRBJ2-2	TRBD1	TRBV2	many	CASSETGVRTGELFF	TGTGCCAGCAGTGAAACAGGGGTTCGGACCGGGGAGCTGTTTTTT
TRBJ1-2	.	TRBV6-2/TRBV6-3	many	CASIDSTNYGYTF	TGTGCCAGCATCGACAGCACTAACTATGGCTACACCTTC
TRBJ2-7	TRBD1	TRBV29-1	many	CSVEKAGGSYEQYF	TGCAGCGTTGAGAAGGCAGGGGGCTCCTACGAGCAGTACTTC
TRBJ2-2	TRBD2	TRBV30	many	CAWRGLAGIGELFF	TGTGCCTGGAGGGGACTAGCGGGAATCGGGGAGCTGTTTTTT
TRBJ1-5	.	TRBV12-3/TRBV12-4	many	CASSPQDGSNQPQHF	TGTGCCAGCAGTCCCCAGGACGGTAGCAATCAGCCCCAGCATTTT
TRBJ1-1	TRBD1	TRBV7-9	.	CASSFVGQGNTEAFF	TGTGCCAGCAGCTTCGTGGGACAGGGGAACACTGAAGCTTTCTTT
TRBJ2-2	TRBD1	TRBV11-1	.	CASSRYGQDTGELFF	TGTGCCAGCAGCCGATATGGACAGGACACCGGGGAGCTGTTTTTT
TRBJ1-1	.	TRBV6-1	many	CASFAFTGNTEAFF	TGTGCCAGCTTCGCCTTCACAGGAAACACTGAAGCTTTCTTT
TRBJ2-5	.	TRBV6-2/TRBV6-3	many	CASSNPSSGVGETQYF	TGTGCCAGCAGCAACCCCTCCTCGGGGGTAGGAGAGACCCAGTACTTC
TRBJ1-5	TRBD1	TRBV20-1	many	CSARTGSNQPQHF	TGCAGTGCTCGGACAGGTAGCAATCAGCCCCAGCATTTT
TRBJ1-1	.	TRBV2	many	CASHRGTEAFF	TGTGCCAGCCATCGGGGAACTGAAGCTTTCTTT
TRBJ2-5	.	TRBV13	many	CASSTRVWAQETQYF	TGTGCCAGCAGCACACGCGTGTGGGCCCAAGAGACCCAGTACTTC
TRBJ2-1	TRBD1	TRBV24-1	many	CATSIGQGAYNEQFF	TGTGCCACCAGTATCGGACAGGGCGCCTACAATGAGCAGTTCTTC
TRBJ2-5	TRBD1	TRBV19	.	CASSPPPGQGPQETQYF	TGTGCCAGTAGCCCCCCGCCGGGACAGGGACCTCAAGAGACCCAGTACTTC